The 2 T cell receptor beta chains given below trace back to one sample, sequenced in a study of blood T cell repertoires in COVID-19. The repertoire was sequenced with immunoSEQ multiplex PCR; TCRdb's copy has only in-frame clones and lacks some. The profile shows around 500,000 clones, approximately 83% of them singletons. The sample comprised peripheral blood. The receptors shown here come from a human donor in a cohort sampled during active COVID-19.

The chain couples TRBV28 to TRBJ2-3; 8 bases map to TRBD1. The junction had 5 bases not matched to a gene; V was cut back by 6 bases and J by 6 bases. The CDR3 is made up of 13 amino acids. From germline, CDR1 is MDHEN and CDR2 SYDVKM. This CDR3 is CASRRTGPDTQYF. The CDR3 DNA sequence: TGTGCCAGCAGGAGGACAGGGCCCGATACGCAGTATTTT.

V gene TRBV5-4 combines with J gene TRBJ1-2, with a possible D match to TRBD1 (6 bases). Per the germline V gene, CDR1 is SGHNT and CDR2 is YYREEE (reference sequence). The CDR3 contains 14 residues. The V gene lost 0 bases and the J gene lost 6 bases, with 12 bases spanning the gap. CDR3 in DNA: TGTGCCAGCAGCTTGGAGAGACAGGACGATGGCTACACCTTC. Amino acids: CASSLERQDDGYTF.